This record covers a single T cell receptor (beta chain). The assay was immunoSEQ multiplex PCR, and TCRdb's table has in-frame clones only and misses some. The profile shows 30,000 to 35,000 clones, roughly 96% of them singletons. This entry is derived from a study of T cells in tuberculosis. Study-wide background: The T cells targeted glucose monomycolate, a mycobacterial lipid, via CD1B.

Unsorted cryopreserved PBMC were sequenced, averaging around 100,000 T cells per clinical donor. Sequenced: PBMCs. The clonotype comes from a donor aged 10 to 29 with latent tuberculosis or without tuberculosis infection.

DNA for the CDR3: TGTGCCTGGAGTCCCAGCGGGAGGTTGTGGGGTGAGCAGTTCTTC. Amino acids: CAWSPSGRLWGEQFF. The J gene is TRBJ2-1, the V gene TRBV30; 9 bases are shared with TRBD2. The length of the CDR3 is 15 residues. CDR1 and CDR2 from the germline V gene are GTSNPN and SVGIG (reference sequence). V shed 2 bases and J 9 bases; nucleotides not matched to a gene: 11. Together with reference TRBV30 and TRBJ2-1, the CDR3 gives the full variable domain: SQTIHQWPATLVQPVGSPLSLECTVEGTSNPNLYWYRQAAGRGLQLLFYSVGIGQISSEVPQNLSASRPQDRQFILSSKKLLLSDSGFYLCAWSPSGRLWGEQFFGPGTRLTVL.